The rows below give T cell receptor beta chains drawn from one sample of a study of robustness of blood B and T cell sequencing. TCRdb recomputed calls from the PCR reads with MiXCR, one row per CDR3 protein. Seen here are fewer than 1,500 distinct CDR3 sequences, 55% to 75% observed once, and the top ten hold about 40%. Sequenced: peripheral blood. These receptor sequences come from a human donor in good health. Each CDR3 is given with its conserved first and last residue. A D gene is named only where the DNA matches it firmly.

D	J	V	CDR3	DNA
TRBD1	TRBJ1-3	TRBV30	CAWSLRGLLNTIYF	TGTGCCTGGTCGCTCAGGGGGCTCTTAAACACCATATATTTT
TRBD2	TRBJ2-3	TRBV20-1	CSARDPAGGADTQYF	TGCAGTGCTAGAGATCCAGCGGGGGGAGCAGATACGCAGTATTTT
.	TRBJ2-7	TRBV5-1	CASSPDPPYEQYF	TGCGCCAGCAGCCCGGACCCTCCCTACGAGCAGTACTTC
.	TRBJ1-5	TRBV5-6	CASSLVDSNQPQHF	TGTGCCAGCAGCTTGGTGGACAGCAATCAGCCCCAGCATTTT
TRBD1	TRBJ1-1	TRBV27	CASSSHTTGVGTEAFF	TGTGCCAGCAGTTCTCACACTACAGGGGTAGGGACTGAAGCTTTCTTT
.	TRBJ1-2	TRBV15	CATSRGRQNNYGYTF	TGTGCCACCAGCAGAGGTAGACAGAATAACTATGGCTACACCTTC
.	TRBJ1-2	TRBV30	CAWSDQHYGYTF	TGTGCCTGGAGTGACCAGCACTATGGCTACACCTTC
TRBD2	TRBJ2-1	TRBV18	CASSPPKYGRTSGGPSYNEQFF	TGTGCCAGCTCACCACCGAAATACGGAAGGACTAGCGGGGGCCCCTCCTACAATGAGCAGTTCTTC
.	TRBJ1-1	TRBV5-4	CASSLTGPVAFF	TGTGCCAGCAGCTTGACAGGGCCCGTTGCTTTCTTT
TRBD2	TRBJ2-3	TRBV10-1	CASSPLRFAGGSTDTQYF	TGCGCCAGCAGCCCCTTGAGATTTGCGGGGGGCAGCACAGATACGCAGTATTTT
.	TRBJ2-3	TRBV27	CATRPSTDTQYF	TGTGCCACCCGCCCTAGCACAGATACGCAGTATTTT
TRBD2	TRBJ2-1	TRBV14	CASSHSGGGQFF	TGTGCCAGCAGCCACTCGGGGGGGGGGCAGTTCTTC